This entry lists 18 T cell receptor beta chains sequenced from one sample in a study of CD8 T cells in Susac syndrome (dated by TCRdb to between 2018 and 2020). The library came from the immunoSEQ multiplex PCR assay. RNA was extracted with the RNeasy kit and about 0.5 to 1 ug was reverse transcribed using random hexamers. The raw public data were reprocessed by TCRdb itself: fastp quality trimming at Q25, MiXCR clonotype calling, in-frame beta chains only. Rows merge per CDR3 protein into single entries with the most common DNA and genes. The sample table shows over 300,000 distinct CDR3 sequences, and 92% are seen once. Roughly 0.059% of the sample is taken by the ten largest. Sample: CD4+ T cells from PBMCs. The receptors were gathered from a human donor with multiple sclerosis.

The CDR3 coding sequence is TGTGCCAGCAGCCTGCTCCCCGGGACCGAGGAAAAACTGTTTTTT. Translating it yields CASSLLPGTEEKLFF. V gene TRBV7-9 combines with J gene TRBJ1-4; a weak D match, TRBD1 (5 bases). The germline V gene has CDR1 SEHNR and CDR2 FQNEAQ (reference sequence). Trimming removed 5 bases at V and 8 bases at J, with 18 bases between. The CDR3 is 15 residues long.

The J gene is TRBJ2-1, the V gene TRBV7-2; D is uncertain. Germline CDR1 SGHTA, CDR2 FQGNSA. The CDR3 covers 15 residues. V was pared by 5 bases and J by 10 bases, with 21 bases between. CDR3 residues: CASSLDPPGIGEQFF. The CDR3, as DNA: TGTGCCAGCAGCCTCGACCCTCCAGGTATAGGGGAGCAGTTCTTC. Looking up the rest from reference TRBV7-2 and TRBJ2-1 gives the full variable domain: GAGVSQSPSNKVTEKGKDVELRCDPISGHTALYWYRQSLGQGLEFLIYFQGNSAPDKSGLPSDRFSAERTGGSVSTLTIQRTQQEDSAVYLCASSLDPPGIGEQFFGPGTRLTVL.

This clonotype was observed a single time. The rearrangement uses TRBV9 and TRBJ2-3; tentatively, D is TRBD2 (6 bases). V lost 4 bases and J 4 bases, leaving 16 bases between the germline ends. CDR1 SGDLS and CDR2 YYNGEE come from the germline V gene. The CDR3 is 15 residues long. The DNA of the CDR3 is TGTGCCAGCAGCCCGCTGTTCGGGAGCGCAGATACGCAGTATTTT. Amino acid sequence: CASSPLFGSADTQYF.

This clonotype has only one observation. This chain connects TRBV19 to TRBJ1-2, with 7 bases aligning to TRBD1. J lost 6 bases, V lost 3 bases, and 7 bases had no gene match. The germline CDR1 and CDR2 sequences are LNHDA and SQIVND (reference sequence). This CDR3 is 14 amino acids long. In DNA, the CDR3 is TGTGCCAGTAGTATTGCCCAGGGGGTCCATGGCTACACCTTC. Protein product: CASSIAQGVHGYTF.

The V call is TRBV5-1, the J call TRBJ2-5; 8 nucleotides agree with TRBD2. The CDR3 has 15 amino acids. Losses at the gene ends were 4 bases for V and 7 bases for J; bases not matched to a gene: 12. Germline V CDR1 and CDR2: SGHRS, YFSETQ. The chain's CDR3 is CASSGFGGDGVTQYF. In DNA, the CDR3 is TGCGCCAGCAGCGGGTTCGGGGGGGACGGTGTGACCCAGTACTTC.

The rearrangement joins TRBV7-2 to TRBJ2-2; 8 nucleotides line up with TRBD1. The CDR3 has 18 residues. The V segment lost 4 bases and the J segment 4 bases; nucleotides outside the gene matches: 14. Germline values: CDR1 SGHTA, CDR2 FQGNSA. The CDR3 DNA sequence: TGTGCCAGCAGCTCCCCCCGCAGGGGGCGGTTGGGCACCGGGGAGCTGTTTTTT. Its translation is CASSSPRRGRLGTGELFF.

The chain's CDR3 is CSAQRGDRGLLTEAFF. The CDR3 region has the DNA TGCAGTGCCCAGAGGGGGGACAGGGGGCTTTTGACTGAAGCTTTCTTT. The chain uses TRBV20-1 and TRBJ1-1; TRBD1 agrees at 12 bases. Germline V gene data show CDR1 as DFQATT and CDR2 as SNEGSKA (reference sequence). V trimming: 6 bases; J trimming: 5 bases; junction bases outside the gene matches: 13. This CDR3 is built from 16 residues.

DNA for the CDR3: TGTGCCAGCAGTAGGACAGATTACGAGCAGTACTTC. It codes for CASSRTDYEQYF. The chain combines TRBV2 with TRBJ2-7; D is perhaps TRBD1 (6 bases). The CDR3 totals 12 residues. V shed 5 bases and J shed 4 bases, with 9 bases lying between them. Per germline, CDR1 SNHLY and CDR2 FYNNEI.

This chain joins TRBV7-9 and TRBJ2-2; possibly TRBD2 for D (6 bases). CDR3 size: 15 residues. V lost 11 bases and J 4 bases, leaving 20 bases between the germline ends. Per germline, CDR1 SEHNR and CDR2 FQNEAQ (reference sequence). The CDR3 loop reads CAGRPGTPFTGELFF. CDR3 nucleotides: TGTGCCGGTCGCCCCGGGACTCCTTTCACCGGGGAGCTGTTTTTT. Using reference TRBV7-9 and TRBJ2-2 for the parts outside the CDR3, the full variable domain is DTGVSQNPRHKITKRGQNVTFRCDPISEHNRLYWYRQTLGQGPEFLTYFQNEAQLEKSRLLSDRFSAERPKGSFSTLEIQRTEQGDSAMYLCAGRPGTPFTGELFFGEGSRLTVL.

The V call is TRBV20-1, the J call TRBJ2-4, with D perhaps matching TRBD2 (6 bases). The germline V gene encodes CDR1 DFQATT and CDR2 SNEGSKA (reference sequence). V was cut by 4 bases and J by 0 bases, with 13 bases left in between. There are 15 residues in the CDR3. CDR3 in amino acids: CSATPIAVAKNIQYF. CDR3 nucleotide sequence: TGCAGTGCTACACCTATAGCGGTAGCCAAAAACATTCAGTACTTC.

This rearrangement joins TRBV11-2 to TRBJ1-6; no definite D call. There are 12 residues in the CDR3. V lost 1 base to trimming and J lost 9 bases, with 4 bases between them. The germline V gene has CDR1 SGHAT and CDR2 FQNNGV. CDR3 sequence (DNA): TGTGCCAGCAGCTTAGGGCTTTCACCCCTCCACTTT. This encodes CASSLGLSPLHF.

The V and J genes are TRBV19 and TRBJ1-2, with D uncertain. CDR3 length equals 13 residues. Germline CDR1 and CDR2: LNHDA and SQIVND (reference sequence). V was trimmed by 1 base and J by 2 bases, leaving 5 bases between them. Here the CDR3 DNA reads TGTGCCAGTAGTATAGGGGTCAACTATGGCTACACCTTC. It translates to CASSIGVNYGYTF. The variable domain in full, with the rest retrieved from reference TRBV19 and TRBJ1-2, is DGGITQSPKYLFRKEGQNVTLSCEQNLNHDAMYWYRQDPGQGLRLIYYSQIVNDFQKGDIAEGYSVSREKKESFPLTVTSAQKNPTAFYLCASSIGVNYGYTFGSGTRLTVV.

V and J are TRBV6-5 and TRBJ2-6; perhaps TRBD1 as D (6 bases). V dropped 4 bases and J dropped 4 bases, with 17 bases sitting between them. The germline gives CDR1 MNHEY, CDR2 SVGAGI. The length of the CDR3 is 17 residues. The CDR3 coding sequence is TGTGCCAGCAGTTCCGGGGACAACGAATTCGGGGCCAACGTCCTGACTTTC. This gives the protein CASSSGDNEFGANVLTF.

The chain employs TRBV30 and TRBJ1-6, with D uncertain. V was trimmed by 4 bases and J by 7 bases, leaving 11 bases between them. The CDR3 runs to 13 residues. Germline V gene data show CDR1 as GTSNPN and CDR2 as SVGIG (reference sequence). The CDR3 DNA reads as TGTGCCTGGATCGGGAACCGGAATTCACCCCTCCACTTT. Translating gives CAWIGNRNSPLHF.

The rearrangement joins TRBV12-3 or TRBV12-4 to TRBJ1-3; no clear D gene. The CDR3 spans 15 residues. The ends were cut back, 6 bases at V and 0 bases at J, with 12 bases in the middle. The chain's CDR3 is CASSPDGASGNTIYF. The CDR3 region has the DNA TGTGCCAGCAGCCCCGACGGAGCCTCTGGAAACACCATATATTTT.

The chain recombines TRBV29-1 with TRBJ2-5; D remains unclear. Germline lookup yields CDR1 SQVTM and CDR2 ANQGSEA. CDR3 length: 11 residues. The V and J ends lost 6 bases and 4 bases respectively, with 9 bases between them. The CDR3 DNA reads TGCAGCGTCCCTGTTGGAGAGACCCAGTACTTC. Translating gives CSVPVGETQYF. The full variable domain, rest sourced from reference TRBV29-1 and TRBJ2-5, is SAVISQKPSRDICQRGTSLTIQCQVDSQVTMMFWYRQQPGQSLTLIATANQGSEATYESGFVIDKFPISRPNLTFSTLTVSNMSPEDSSIYLCSVPVGETQYFGPGTRLLVL.

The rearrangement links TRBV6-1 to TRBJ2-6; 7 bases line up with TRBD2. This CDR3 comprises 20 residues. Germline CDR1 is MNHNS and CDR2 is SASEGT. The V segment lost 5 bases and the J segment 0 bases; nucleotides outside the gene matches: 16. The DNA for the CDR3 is TGTGCCAGCAGTCCGCTAGGGGAGGGCTCCCTGAACTCTGGGGCCAACGTCCTGACTTTC. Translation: CASSPLGEGSLNSGANVLTF.

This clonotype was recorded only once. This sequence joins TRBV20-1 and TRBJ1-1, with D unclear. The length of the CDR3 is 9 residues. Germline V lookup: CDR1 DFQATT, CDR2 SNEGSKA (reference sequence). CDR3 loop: CTWNTEAFF. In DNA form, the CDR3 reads TGCACCTGGAACACTGAAGCTTTCTTT.